The 27 T cell receptor beta chains reported below all come from one sample, sequenced in a study of cytomegalovirus exposure and HLA in healthy donors. PCR employed 60 Vbeta and 13 Jbeta primers. Some clones are missing from TCRdb's copy, which holds only in-frame ones; the method was immunoSEQ multiplex PCR. The table shows more than 150,000 clones, with 80% occurring only once. The sequenced sample consisted of PBMCs. All receptors derive from a woman aged 45-65 years in good health and CMV-seropositive.

The chain carries TRBV28 and TRBJ2-1; no definite D call. V was cut by 7 bases and J by 10 bases, with 11 bases left in between. The CDR3 totals 11 residues. CDR1 is MDHEN and CDR2 is SYDVKM in the germline V gene. The CDR3 sequence is CASTSRWEQFF. CDR3 DNA sequence: TGTGCCAGCACGTCTAGGTGGGAGCAGTTCTTC.

V is TRBV28 and J is TRBJ1-5; D is unresolved. Germline lookup yields CDR1 MDHEN and CDR2 SYDVKM. V gave up 1 base and J gave up 6 bases, with 10 bases separating them. This CDR3 is 14 amino acids long. This chain's CDR3 is CASSLSGIIQPQHF. CDR3 DNA sequence: TGTGCCAGCAGTTTATCGGGGATCATTCAGCCCCAGCATTTT.

The chain has TRBV19 and TRBJ1-5, with 8 bases identical to TRBD1. Germline V gives CDR1 LNHDA, CDR2 SQIVND (reference sequence). The CDR3 is 12 residues long. V trimming: 3 bases; J trimming: 15 bases; junction bases outside the gene matches: 7. The CDR3 DNA is TGTGCCAGTAGTATTCCCGGACAGGGTTGGCATTTT. Its protein is CASSIPGQGWHF.

The rearrangement uses TRBV9 and TRBJ2-7; D might be TRBD1 (6 bases). Germline loops: CDR1 SGDLS, CDR2 YYNGEE. V dropped 7 bases and J dropped 6 bases, with 20 bases sitting between them. CDR3 length: 14 amino acids. DNA for the CDR3: TGTGCCAGCCCCCTAGAGGGGGTTTTTTGCGAGCAGTACTTC. Translation gives CASPLEGVFCEQYF.

V is TRBV7-2 and J is TRBJ2-7; 14 bases are shared with TRBD2. The ends lost 4 bases at V and 2 bases at J; junction bases unmatched: 10. From germline, CDR1 is SGHTA and CDR2 FQGNSA. This CDR3 region has 18 residues. The CDR3 DNA is TGTGCCAGCAGCTCCCCTTTCGGGACTAGCGGGGGACCCTACGAGCAGTACTTC. This translates into CASSSPFGTSGGPYEQYF.

Written as DNA, the CDR3 is TGCGCCAGCAGCTTGGGGCTAGCGGGAGAATATAGCACAGATACGCAGTATTTT. This gives the protein CASSLGLAGEYSTDTQYF. The V gene is TRBV5-1, the J gene TRBJ2-3; 10 nucleotides align to TRBD2. CDR1 and CDR2 (germline): SGHRS, YFSETQ. Trimming removed 0 bases from V and 0 bases from J; junction bases left unmatched: 7. This CDR3 spans 18 amino acids.

The rearrangement uses TRBV5-6 and TRBJ1-2; no clear D gene. This CDR3 is 13 amino acids long. Germline CDR1 and CDR2: SGHDT and YYEEEE. V lost 0 bases, J lost 6 bases, and 9 bases lay in between. The CDR3 sequence is CASSLVSVNGYTF. In DNA, the CDR3 is TGTGCCAGCAGCTTGGTTAGCGTAAATGGCTACACCTTC.

The gene calls are TRBV18 and TRBJ1-5, with TRBD1 matching over 7 bases. This CDR3 is 13 amino acids long. Germline V gene data show CDR1 as KGHSH and CDR2 as LQKENI. V shed 3 bases, J shed 6 bases, and the junction held 2 bases outside the gene matches. The CDR3 spells CASSPQGVQPQHF. The CDR3, as DNA: TGTGCCAGCTCACCTCAGGGGGTTCAGCCCCAGCATTTT.

The gene calls are TRBV28 and TRBJ2-7, with D hard to call. The CDR3 length is 12 residues. The V and J ends lost 8 bases and 0 bases respectively, with 8 bases between them. Germline V gene sequence: CDR1 MDHEN, CDR2 SYDVKM. CDR3 coding DNA: TGTGCCAGCCTGGGCTTCTCCTACGAGCAGTACTTC. This gives the protein CASLGFSYEQYF.

The rearrangement uses TRBV9 and TRBJ2-5; 12 nucleotides line up with TRBD1. This CDR3 contains 16 residues. J lost 5 bases, V lost 0 bases, and 5 bases had no gene match. Germline V lookup: CDR1 SGDLS, CDR2 YYNGEE. In nucleotides, the CDR3 is TGTGCCAGCAGCGTAGCCGGGACAGGGGGCAGGGAGACCCAGTACTTC. It encodes CASSVAGTGGRETQYF.

This chain joins TRBV7-2 and TRBJ2-2, with no clear D. The CDR3 length is 12 residues. V gave up 6 bases and J gave up 8 bases, with 10 bases separating them. Germline V gene lookup returns CDR1 SGHTA and CDR2 FQGNSA. CDR3 DNA: TGTGCCAGCAGTCATAGAATGGGGGAGCTGTTTTTT. Residues: CASSHRMGELFF.

About this clone: Since no conserved phenylalanine or tryptophan closes the CDR3, a read error is the likely cause. The limits of the CDR3 on the DNA are not certain, so only TCRdb's listed CDR3 is given. This rearrangement joins TRBV6-5 to TRBJ2-7; TRBD1, the table's D call, lacks a check against the DNA. Germline CDR1 and CDR2: MNHEY and SVGAGI. The length of the CDR3 is 10 amino acids, counting both ends. CDR3: CASSYQGLPL.

This rearrangement joins TRBV7-9 to TRBJ1-2; D remains ambiguous. The V end was cut by 10 bases, the J end by 5 bases, with 32 bases between. This CDR3 comprises 18 residues. Germline CDR1 is SEHNR and CDR2 is FQNEAQ (reference sequence). The CDR3 here is CATSPKGSGQVIYYGYTF. CDR3 DNA: TGTGCCACGAGTCCGAAGGGAAGCGGCCAAGTAATTTATTATGGCTACACCTTC. Looking up the rest from reference TRBV7-9 and TRBJ1-2 gives the full variable domain: DTGVSQNPRHKITKRGQNVTFRCDPISEHNRLYWYRQTLGQGPEFLTYFQNEAQLEKSRLLSDRFSAERPKGSFSTLEIQRTEQGDSAMYLCATSPKGSGQVIYYGYTFGSGTRLTVV.

This clone was seen more than once but under ten times. The chain employs TRBV9 and TRBJ2-1; the match to TRBD2 covers 11 bases. The J segment lost 6 bases and the V segment lost 3 bases, leaving 5 bases of the junction unmatched. Germline CDR1 SGDLS, CDR2 YYNGEE. This CDR3 contains 15 residues. DNA for the CDR3: TGTGCCAGCAGCGGTAGCGGGAGGGAGTTCAATGAGCAGTTCTTC. It is translated as CASSGSGREFNEQFF.

This clone has more than one count but fewer than ten. V gene TRBV19 combines with J gene TRBJ2-1; no clear D. The CDR3 has 12 amino acids. Germline-derived CDR1 and CDR2 are LNHDA and SQIVND (reference sequence). Deletions cut 5 bases from V and 4 bases from J, with 6 bases between. DNA for the CDR3: TGTGCCAGTAGTTTCGGGTACAATGAGCAGTTCTTC. Translated, it gives CASSFGYNEQFF.

This clone was seen a handful of times. This CDR3 is CASSRTSGGDYEQYF. In DNA, the CDR3 is TGTGCCAGCAGTCGGACTAGCGGGGGAGACTACGAGCAGTACTTC. The rearrangement joins TRBV7-9 to TRBJ2-7, with 13 bases lining up with TRBD2. Germline CDR1 is SEHNR and CDR2 is FQNEAQ (reference sequence). V dropped 6 bases and J dropped 3; count of bases not matched to a gene: 5. This CDR3 has 15 residues.

This chain connects TRBV7-9 to TRBJ1-4, with a weak D call TRBD1 (5 bases). Germline V gene lookup returns CDR1 SEHNR and CDR2 FQNEAQ (reference sequence). Deletions cut 5 bases from V and 0 bases from J, with 13 bases between. The CDR3 sequence is 16 residues long. CDR3 bases: TGTGCCAGCAGCCCGCAGACAGCTACAACTAATGAAAAACTGTTTTTT. Its translation: CASSPQTATTNEKLFF.

This clone appeared a single time. This chain links TRBV29-1 with TRBJ2-7, with TRBD1 as a possible D gene (6 bases). This CDR3 contains 14 residues. Germline loops: CDR1 SQVTM, CDR2 ANQGSEA. Trimming shortened V by 1 base and J by 2 bases, and 12 bases separated the two germline ends. CDR3 loop: CSVEGGDRPYEQYF. The CDR3 bases are TGCAGCGTTGAAGGGGGAGACAGGCCCTACGAGCAGTACTTC.

With regard to this clone: A read error may produce the germline difference seen at one junction end. The sample has other DNA sequences that encode this CDR3 too. V is TRBV7-2 and J is TRBJ2-1, with D perhaps matching TRBD1 (6 bases). The V gene's germline CDR1 is SGHTA and CDR2 FQGNSA. The CDR3 extends over 14 amino acids. The CDR3 nucleotides read TGTGCTAGCAGCTCCGAACAGGGTTACAATGAGCAGTTCTTC. Residues: CASSSEQGYNEQFF. The full variable domain, in which reference TRBV7-2 and TRBJ2-1 provide the parts outside the CDR3, is GAGVSQSPSNKVTEKGKDVELRCDPISGHTALYWYRQSLGQGLEFLIYFQGNSAPDKSGLPSDRFSAERTGGSVSTLTIQRTQQEDSAVYLCASSSEQGYNEQFFGPGTRLTVL.

This clone was counted a few times. The chain couples TRBV7-2 to TRBJ1-5; tentatively, D is TRBD1 (6 bases). The V gene lost 6 bases and the J gene lost 3 bases, with 6 bases spanning the gap. The CDR3 sequence is 12 residues long. CDR1 and CDR2 (germline): SGHTA, FQGNSA. CDR3 in DNA: TGTGCCAGCAGGGGGGCCAATCAGCCCCAGCATTTT. Its protein product is CASRGANQPQHF.

In this sample, this clone turned up a few times. The rearrangement links TRBV15 to TRBJ2-5; no definite D call. With the DNA end fitting TRBJ2-7 better, the J assignment may be wrong. Germline V gives CDR1 LNHNV, CDR2 YYDKDF (reference sequence). The CDR3 runs 11 residues. DNA of the CDR3: TGTGCCACCAGCAGAGTATACGAGCAGTACTTC. Amino acids: CATSRVYEQYF.

V usage is TRBV5-4 and J usage is TRBJ2-5; D is perhaps TRBD1 (5 bases). This CDR3 is 17 amino acids long. Trimming stripped 4 bases from V and 5 bases from J, with 24 bases between. Germline CDR1 is SGHNT and CDR2 is YYREEE (reference sequence). CDR3 protein: CASSPATQGFFMETQYF. CDR3 sequence (DNA): TGTGCCAGCAGCCCGGCGACCCAGGGTTTTTTTATGGAGACCCAGTACTTC.

The chain carries TRBV7-9 and TRBJ2-1; TRBD2 matches at 8 bases. CDR1 is SEHNR, CDR2 FQNEAQ, per germline (reference sequence). This CDR3 is 14 amino acids long. The junction had 5 bases not matched to a gene; V was cut back by 10 bases and J by 0 bases. CDR3 loop: CAIPSGSSYNEQFF. Here the CDR3 DNA reads TGTGCCATCCCAAGCGGGAGCTCCTACAATGAGCAGTTCTTC. Looking up the rest from reference TRBV7-9 and TRBJ2-1 gives the full variable domain: DTGVSQNPRHKITKRGQNVTFRCDPISEHNRLYWYRQTLGQGPEFLTYFQNEAQLEKSRLLSDRFSAERPKGSFSTLEIQRTEQGDSAMYLCAIPSGSSYNEQFFGPGTRLTVL.

The gene calls are TRBV13 and TRBJ1-1, with D hard to call. Trimming cost V 0 bases and J 1 base, with 3 bases left between them. This CDR3 region has 13 residues. In germline, CDR1 is PRHDT, CDR2 FYEKMQ (reference sequence). As DNA, the CDR3 is TGTGCCAGCAGCTTAGGCTCGAACACTGAAGCTTTCTTT. It codes for CASSLGSNTEAFF. Variable domain in full (rest from reference TRBV13 and TRBJ1-1): AAGVIQSPRHLIKEKRETATLKCYPIPRHDTVYWYQQGPGQDPQFLISFYEKMQSDKGSIPDRFSAQQFSDYHSELNMSSLELGDSALYFCASSLGSNTEAFFGQGTRLTVV.

The J gene is TRBJ2-5, the V gene TRBV19; no clear D gene. Germline CDR1 reads LNHDA; CDR2 reads SQIVND (reference sequence). Trimming shortened V by 3 bases and J by 4 bases, and 9 bases separated the two germline ends. This CDR3 spans 13 amino acids. This CDR3 reads CASSMMIGETQYF. The DNA for the CDR3 is TGTGCCAGTAGTATGATGATCGGAGAGACCCAGTACTTC.

This clone was observed once. J is TRBJ1-3 and V is TRBV6-1; the D is unclear. V was trimmed by 8 bases and J by 8 bases, leaving 16 bases between them. The CDR3 extends over 13 amino acids. The germline V gene has CDR1 MNHNS and CDR2 SASEGT. CDR3 DNA: TGTGCCAGCTCGAAGGGTGGAGGAGACACCATATATTTT. This codes for CASSKGGGDTIYF.

The DNA of the CDR3 is TGTGCCAGCAGCGTAGGGGTAGGCCCCGGGATTGAGACCCAGTACTTC. Translating gives CASSVGVGPGIETQYF. The chain uses TRBV9 and TRBJ2-5; TRBD2 is a possible D gene (5 bases). Germline V gives CDR1 SGDLS, CDR2 YYNGEE. Trimming cost V 0 bases and J 5 bases, with 17 bases left between them. This CDR3 contains 16 residues.